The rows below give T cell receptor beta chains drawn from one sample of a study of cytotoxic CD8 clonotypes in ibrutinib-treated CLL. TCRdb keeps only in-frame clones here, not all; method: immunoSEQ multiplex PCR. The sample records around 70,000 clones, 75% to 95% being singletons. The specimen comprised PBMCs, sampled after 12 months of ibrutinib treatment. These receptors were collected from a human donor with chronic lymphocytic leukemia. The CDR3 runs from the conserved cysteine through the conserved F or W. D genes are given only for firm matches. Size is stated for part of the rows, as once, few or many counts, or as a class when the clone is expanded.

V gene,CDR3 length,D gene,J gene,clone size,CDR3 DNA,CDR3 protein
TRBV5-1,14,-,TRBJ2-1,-,TGCGCCAGCAGCTTGATCGGGGCTGGCAATGAGCAGTTCTTC,CASSLIGAGNEQFF
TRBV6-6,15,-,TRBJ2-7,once,TGTGCCAGCAGTTACAAACAGGGAGCGCCCTACGAGCAGTACTTC,CASSYKQGAPYEQYF
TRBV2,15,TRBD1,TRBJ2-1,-,TGTGCCAGCACCGAGGACAGGGTGGTCGGAGCTGAGCAGTTCTTC,CASTEDRVVGAEQFF
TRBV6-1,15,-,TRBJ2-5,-,TGTGCCAGCAGTGAAGCATACGGGATACAAGAGACCCAGTACTTC,CASSEAYGIQETQYF
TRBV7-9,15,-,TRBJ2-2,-,TGTGCCAGCAGCTTAACAACGTCGAACACCGGGGAGCTGTTTTTT,CASSLTTSNTGELFF
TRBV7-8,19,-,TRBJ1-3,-,TGTGCCAGCAGCTTAGGCGGAGCCAAGGGGGATTACTCTGGAAACACCATATATTTT,CASSLGGAKGDYSGNTIYF
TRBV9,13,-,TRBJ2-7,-,TGTGCCAGCAGCGTACCGGGAAGAGACGAGCAGTACTTC,CASSVPGRDEQYF
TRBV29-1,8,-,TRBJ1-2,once,TGCAGCGGGGGGATGTTCACCTTC,CSGGMFTF
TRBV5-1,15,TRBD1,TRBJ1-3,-,TGCGCCAGCAGCTTCGGACAGGGCTCTGGAAACACCATATATTTT,CASSFGQGSGNTIYF
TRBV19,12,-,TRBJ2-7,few,TGTGCCAGTAGTATAGGGGCATCCGAGCAGTACTTC,CASSIGASEQYF
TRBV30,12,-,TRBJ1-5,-,TGTGCCTGGAGGGGGGGCAATCAGCCCCAGCATTTT,CAWRGGNQPQHF
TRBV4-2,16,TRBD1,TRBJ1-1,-,TGTGCCAGCAGCCAAACCGACAGGGGGCTTTTCAGAGAAGCTTTCTTT,CASSQTDRGLFREAFF
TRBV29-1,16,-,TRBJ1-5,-,TGCAGCGTGGTAGACACCGGGAATCCCGCCGATCAGCCCCAGCATTTT,CSVVDTGNPADQPQHF
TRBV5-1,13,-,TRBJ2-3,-,TGCGCCAGCAGCTTGGTTTTGGCAGATACGCAGTATTTT,CASSLVLADTQYF
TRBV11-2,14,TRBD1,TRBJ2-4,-,TGTGCCAGCAGCCTATCACAGGGGTGGAACATTCAGTACTTC,CASSLSQGWNIQYF
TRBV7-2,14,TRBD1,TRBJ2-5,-,TGTGCCAGCAGCCGCGACAGGGGAGTGGAGACCCAGTACTTC,CASSRDRGVETQYF
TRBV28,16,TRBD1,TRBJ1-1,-,TGTGCCAGCAGTTGGGGGACAGGTGAAATGAACACTGAAGCTTTCTTT,CASSWGTGEMNTEAFF
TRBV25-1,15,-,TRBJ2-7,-,TGTGCCAGCAGTGAAGGCAGTTCAACACGCTACGAGCAGTACTTC,CASSEGSSTRYEQYF
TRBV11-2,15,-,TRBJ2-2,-,TGTGCCAGCAGCCCAGCGGCAGTAAACACCGGGGAGCTGTTTTTT,CASSPAAVNTGELFF
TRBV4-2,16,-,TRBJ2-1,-,TGTGCCAGCAGCCCCCTTCTAGCTTTAACCGGCAATGAGCAGTTCTTC,CASSPLLALTGNEQFF
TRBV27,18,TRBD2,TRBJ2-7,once,TGTGCCAGCAGTTTACCGAACGTGTGGCTAGCGGTACCCTACGAGCAGTACTTC,CASSLPNVWLAVPYEQYF